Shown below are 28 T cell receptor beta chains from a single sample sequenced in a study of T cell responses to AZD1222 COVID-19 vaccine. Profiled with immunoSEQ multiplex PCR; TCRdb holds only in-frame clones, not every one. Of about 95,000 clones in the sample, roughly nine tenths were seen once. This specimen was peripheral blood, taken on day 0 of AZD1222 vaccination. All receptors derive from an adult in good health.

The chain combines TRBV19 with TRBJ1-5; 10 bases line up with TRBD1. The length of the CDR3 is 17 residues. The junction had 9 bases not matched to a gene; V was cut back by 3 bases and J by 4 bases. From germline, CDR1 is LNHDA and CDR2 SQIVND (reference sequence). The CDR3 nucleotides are TGTGCCAGTAGTATCCCTCGCCGGACAGGGGGGAATCAGCCCCAGCATTTT. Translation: CASSIPRRTGGNQPQHF.

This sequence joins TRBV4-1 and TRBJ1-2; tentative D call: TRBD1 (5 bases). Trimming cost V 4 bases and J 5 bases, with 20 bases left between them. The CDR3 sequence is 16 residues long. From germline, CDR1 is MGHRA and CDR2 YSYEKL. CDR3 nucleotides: TGCGCCAGCAGCCCCCCCGACCTGACAGAACCTTATGGCTACACCTTC. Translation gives CASSPPDLTEPYGYTF.

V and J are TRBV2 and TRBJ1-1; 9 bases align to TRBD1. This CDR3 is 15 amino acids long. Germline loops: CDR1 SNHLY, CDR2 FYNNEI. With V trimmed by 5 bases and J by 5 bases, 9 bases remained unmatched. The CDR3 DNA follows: TGTGCCAGCAGTCAGGGCTACAGGGGGCGTACTGAAGCTTTCTTT. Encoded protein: CASSQGYRGRTEAFF.

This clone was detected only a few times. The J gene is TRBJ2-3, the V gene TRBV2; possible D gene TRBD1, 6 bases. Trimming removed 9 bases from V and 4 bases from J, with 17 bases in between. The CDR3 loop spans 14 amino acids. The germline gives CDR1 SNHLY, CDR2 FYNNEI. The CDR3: CARQEVAGADTQYF. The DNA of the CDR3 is TGTGCCAGACAAGAAGTGGCAGGGGCAGATACGCAGTATTTT.

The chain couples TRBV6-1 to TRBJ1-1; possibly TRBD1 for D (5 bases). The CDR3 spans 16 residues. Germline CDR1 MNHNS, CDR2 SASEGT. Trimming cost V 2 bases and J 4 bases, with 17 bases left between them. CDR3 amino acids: CASSESRAGAITEAFF. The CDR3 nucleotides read TGTGCCAGCAGTGAAAGCCGCGCCGGGGCGATCACTGAAGCTTTCTTT.

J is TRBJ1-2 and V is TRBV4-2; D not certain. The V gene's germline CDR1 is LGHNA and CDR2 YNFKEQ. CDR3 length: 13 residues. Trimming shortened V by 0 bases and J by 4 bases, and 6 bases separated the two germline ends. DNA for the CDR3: TGTGCCAGCAGCCAAGAGAAGAGCTATGGCTACACCTTC. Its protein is CASSQEKSYGYTF.

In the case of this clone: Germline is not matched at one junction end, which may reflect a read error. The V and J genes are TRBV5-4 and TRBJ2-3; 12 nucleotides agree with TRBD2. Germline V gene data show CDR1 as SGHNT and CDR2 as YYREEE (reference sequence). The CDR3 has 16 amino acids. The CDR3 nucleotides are TGTGCCAGCAGCGCCGGACTAGCGGGGATCACATATACGCAGTATTTT. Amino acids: CASSAGLAGITYTQYF.

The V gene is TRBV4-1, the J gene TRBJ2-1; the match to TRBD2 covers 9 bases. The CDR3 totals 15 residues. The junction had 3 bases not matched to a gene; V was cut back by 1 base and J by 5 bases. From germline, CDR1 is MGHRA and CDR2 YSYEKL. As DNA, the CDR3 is TGCGCCAGCAGCCAAGCCAAGCGGGGGGACAATGAGCAGTTCTTC. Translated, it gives CASSQAKRGDNEQFF.

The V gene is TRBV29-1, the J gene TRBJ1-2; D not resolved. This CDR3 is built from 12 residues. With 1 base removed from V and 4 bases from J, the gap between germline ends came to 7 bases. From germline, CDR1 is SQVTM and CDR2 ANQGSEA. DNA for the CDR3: TGCAGCGTTGAAGGAGGGATCTATGGCTACACCTTC. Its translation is CSVEGGIYGYTF.

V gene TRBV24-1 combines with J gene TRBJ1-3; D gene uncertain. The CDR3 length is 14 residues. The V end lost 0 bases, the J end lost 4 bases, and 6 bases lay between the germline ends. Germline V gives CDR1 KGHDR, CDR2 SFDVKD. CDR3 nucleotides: TGTGCCACCAGTGATTTGCAAAGCGGAAACACCATATATTTT. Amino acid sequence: CATSDLQSGNTIYF.

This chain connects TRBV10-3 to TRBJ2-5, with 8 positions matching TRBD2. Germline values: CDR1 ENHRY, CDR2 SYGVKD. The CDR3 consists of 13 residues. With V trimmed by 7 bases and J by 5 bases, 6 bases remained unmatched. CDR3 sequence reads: CAIMGGGSETQYF. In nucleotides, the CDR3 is TGTGCCATCATGGGCGGGGGGTCGGAGACCCAGTACTTC.

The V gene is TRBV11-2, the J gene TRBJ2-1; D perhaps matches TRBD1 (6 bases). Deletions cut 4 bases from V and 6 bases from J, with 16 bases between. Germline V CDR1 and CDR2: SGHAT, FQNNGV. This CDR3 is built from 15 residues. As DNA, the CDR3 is TGTGCCAGCAGCTACCTCTGGACAGTTGGCAATGAGCAGTTCTTC. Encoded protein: CASSYLWTVGNEQFF. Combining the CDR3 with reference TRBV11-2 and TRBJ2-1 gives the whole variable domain EAGVAQSPRYKIIEKRQSVAFWCNPISGHATLYWYQQILGQGPKLLIQFQNNGVVDDSQLPKDRFSAERLKGVDSTLKIQPAKLEDSAVYLCASSYLWTVGNEQFFGPGTRLTVL.

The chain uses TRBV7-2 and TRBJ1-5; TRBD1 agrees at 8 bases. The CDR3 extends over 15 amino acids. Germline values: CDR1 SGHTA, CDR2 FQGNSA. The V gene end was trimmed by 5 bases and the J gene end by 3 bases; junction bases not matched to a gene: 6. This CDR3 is CASSGRGRLNQPQHF. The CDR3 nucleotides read TGTGCCAGCAGCGGCAGGGGGCGCCTCAATCAGCCCCAGCATTTT.

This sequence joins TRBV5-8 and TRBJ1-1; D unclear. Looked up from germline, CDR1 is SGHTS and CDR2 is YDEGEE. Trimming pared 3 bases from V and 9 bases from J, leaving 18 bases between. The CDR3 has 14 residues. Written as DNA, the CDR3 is TGTGCCAGCAGCTCCGATCTTCCGGTCTTCCAAGCTTTCTTT. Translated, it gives CASSSDLPVFQAFF. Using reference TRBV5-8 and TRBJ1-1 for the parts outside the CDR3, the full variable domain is EAGVTQSPTHLIKTRGQQATLRCSPISGHTSVYWYQQALGLGLQFLLWYDEGEERNRGNFPPRFSGRQFPNYSSELNVNALELEDSALYLCASSSDLPVFQAFFGQGTRLTVV.

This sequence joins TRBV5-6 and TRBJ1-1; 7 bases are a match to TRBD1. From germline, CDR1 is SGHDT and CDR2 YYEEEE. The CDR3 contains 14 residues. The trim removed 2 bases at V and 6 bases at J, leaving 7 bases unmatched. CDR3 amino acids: CASSFTGAWAEAFF. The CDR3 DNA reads TGTGCCAGCAGCTTCACAGGGGCATGGGCTGAAGCTTTCTTT.

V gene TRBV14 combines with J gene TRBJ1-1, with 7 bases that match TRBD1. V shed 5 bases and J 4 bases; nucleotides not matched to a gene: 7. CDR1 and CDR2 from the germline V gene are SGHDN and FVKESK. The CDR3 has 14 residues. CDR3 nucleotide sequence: TGTGCCAGCAGCATTTGGGACAGACCCACTGAAGCTTTCTTT. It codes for CASSIWDRPTEAFF. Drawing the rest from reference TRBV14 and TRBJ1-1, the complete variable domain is EAGVTQFPSHSVIEKGQTVTLRCDPISGHDNLYWYRRVMGKEIKFLLHFVKESKQDESGMPNNRFLAERTGGTYSTLKVQPAELEDSGVYFCASSIWDRPTEAFFGQGTRLTVV.

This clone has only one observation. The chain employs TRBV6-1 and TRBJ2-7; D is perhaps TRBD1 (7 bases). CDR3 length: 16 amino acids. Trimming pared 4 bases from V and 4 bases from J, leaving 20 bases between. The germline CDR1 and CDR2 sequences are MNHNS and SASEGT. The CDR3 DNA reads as TGTGCCAGCAGTGGAACTCAGGGGGACTGGACTTACGAGCAGTACTTC. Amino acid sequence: CASSGTQGDWTYEQYF.

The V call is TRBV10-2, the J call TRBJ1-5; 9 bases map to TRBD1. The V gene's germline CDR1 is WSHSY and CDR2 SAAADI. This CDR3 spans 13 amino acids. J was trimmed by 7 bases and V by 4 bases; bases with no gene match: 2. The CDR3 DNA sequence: TGCGCCAGCAGTGGGGACAGGGACCAGCCCCAGCATTTT. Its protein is CASSGDRDQPQHF.

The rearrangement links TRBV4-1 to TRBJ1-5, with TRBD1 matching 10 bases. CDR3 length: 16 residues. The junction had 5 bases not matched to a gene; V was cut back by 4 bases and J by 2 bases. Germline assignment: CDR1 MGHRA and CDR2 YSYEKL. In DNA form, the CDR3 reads TGCGCCAGCAGCCCCTGGACAGGGGGAGGCAATCAGCCCCAGCATTTT. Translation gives CASSPWTGGGNQPQHF.

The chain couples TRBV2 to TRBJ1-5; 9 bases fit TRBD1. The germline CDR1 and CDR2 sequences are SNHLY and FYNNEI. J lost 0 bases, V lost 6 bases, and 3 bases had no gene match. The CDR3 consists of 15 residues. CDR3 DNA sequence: TGTGCCAGCAGCAGACAGGGGGTTAGCAATCAGCCCCAGCATTTT. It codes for CASSRQGVSNQPQHF.

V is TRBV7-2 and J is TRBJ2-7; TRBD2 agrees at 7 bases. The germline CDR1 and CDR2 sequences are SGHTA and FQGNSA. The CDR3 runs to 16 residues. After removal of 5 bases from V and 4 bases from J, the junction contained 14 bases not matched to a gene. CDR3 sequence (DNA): TGTGCCAGCAGCCCGGGCTGGCGGCAGGGAGGGTACGAGCAGTACTTC. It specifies CASSPGWRQGGYEQYF.

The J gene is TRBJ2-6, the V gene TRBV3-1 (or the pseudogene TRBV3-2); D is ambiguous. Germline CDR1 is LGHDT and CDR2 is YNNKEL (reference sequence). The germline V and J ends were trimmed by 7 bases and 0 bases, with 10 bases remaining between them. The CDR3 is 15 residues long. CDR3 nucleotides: TGTGCCAGCAACAGTCCTATCTCTGGGGCCAACGTCCTGACTTTC. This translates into CASNSPISGANVLTF.

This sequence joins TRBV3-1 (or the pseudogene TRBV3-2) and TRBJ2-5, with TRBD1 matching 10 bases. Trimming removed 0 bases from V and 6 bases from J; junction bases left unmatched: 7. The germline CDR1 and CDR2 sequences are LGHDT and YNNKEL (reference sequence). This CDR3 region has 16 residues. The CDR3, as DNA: TGTGCCAGCAGCCAAGACGCGACAGGGGGCAGGAAGACCCAGTACTTC. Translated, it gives CASSQDATGGRKTQYF.

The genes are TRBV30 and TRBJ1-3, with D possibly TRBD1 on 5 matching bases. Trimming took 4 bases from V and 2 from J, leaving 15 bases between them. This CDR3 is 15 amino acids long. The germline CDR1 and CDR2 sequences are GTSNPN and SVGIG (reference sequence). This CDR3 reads CAWKPGGITGNTIYF. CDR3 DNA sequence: TGTGCCTGGAAGCCGGGGGGGATTACTGGAAACACCATATATTTT.

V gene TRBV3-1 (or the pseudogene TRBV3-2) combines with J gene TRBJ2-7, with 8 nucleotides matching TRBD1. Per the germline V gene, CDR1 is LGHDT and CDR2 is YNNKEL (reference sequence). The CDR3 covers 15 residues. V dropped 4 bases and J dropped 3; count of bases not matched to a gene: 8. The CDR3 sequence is CASSPGQGIGYEQYF. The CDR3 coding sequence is TGTGCCAGCAGCCCCGGACAGGGTATAGGCTACGAGCAGTACTTC.

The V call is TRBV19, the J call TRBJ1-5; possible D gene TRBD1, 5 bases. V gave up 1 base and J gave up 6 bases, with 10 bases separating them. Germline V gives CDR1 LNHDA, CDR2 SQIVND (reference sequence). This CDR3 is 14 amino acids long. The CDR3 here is CASSIARDVQPQHF. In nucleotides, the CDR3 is TGTGCCAGTAGTATAGCTCGGGACGTTCAGCCCCAGCATTTT.

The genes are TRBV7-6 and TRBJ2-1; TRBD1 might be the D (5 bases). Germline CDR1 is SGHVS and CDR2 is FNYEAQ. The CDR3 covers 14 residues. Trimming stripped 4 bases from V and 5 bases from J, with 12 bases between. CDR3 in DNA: TGTGCCAGCAGCTCACAGGCGATCGACAATGAGCAGTTCTTC. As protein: CASSSQAIDNEQFF.

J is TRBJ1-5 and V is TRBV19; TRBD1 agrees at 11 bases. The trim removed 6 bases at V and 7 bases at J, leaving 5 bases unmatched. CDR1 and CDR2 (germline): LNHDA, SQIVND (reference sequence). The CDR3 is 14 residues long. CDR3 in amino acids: CASRAGQGDQPQHF. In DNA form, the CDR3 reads TGTGCCAGTAGGGCGGGACAGGGGGACCAGCCCCAGCATTTT.